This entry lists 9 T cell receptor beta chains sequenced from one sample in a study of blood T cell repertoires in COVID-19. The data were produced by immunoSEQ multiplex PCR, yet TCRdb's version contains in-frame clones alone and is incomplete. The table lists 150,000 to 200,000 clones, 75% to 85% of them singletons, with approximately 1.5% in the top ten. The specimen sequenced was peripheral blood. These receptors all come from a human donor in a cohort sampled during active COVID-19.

The CDR3 region is CASSGDNRNTGELFF. CDR3 sequence (DNA): TGTGCCAGCTCAGGGGACAACCGAAATACCGGGGAGCTGTTTTTT. This chain joins TRBV18 and TRBJ2-2; tentative D call: TRBD1 (6 bases). Trimming left V 5 bases short and J 5 bases short, with 15 bases between. The germline gives CDR1 KGHSH, CDR2 LQKENI. This CDR3 is built from 15 residues.

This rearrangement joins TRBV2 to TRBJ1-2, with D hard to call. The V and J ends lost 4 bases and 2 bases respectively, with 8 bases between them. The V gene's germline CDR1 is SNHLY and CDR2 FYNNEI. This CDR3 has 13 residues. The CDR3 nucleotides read TGTGCCAGCAGTGGGAAAGCGAACTATGGCTACACCTTC. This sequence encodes CASSGKANYGYTF.

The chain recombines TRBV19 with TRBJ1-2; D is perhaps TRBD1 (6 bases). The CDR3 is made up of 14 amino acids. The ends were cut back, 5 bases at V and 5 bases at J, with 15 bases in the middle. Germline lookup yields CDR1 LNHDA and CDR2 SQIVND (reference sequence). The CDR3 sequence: CASSVAGEGYGYTF. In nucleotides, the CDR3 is TGTGCCAGTAGTGTGGCAGGGGAGGGGTATGGCTACACCTTC.

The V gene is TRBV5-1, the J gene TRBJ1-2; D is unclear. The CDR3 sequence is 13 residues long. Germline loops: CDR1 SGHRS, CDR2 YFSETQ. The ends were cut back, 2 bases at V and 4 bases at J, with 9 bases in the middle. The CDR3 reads CASSLDAVYGYTF. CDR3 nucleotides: TGCGCCAGCAGCTTAGACGCGGTCTATGGCTACACCTTC.

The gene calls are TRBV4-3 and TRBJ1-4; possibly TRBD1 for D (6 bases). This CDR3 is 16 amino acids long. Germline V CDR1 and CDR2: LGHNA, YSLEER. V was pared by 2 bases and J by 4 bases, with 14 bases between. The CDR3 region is CASSQRDRSINEKLFF. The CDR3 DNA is TGCGCCAGCAGCCAACGTGACAGGTCCATTAATGAAAAACTGTTTTTT.

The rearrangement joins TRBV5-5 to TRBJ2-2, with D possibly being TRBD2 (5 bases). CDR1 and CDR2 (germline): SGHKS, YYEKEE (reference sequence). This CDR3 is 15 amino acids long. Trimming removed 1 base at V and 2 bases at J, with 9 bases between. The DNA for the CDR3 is TGTGCCAGCAGCTTGACTAGTTCCAACACCGGGGAGCTGTTTTTT. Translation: CASSLTSSNTGELFF.

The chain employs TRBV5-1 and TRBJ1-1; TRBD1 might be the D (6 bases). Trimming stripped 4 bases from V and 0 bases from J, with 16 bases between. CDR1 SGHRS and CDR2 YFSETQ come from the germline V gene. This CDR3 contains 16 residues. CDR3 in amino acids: CASSGGQLTMNTEAFF. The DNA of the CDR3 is TGCGCCAGCAGCGGAGGACAGCTTACGATGAACACTGAAGCTTTCTTT.

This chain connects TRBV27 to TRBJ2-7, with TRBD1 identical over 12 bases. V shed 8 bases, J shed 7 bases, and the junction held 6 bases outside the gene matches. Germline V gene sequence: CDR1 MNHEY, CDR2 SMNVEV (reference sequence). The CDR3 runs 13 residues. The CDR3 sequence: CASSGQGAREQYF. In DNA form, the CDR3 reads TGTGCCAGCTCGGGACAGGGGGCGCGGGAGCAGTACTTC.

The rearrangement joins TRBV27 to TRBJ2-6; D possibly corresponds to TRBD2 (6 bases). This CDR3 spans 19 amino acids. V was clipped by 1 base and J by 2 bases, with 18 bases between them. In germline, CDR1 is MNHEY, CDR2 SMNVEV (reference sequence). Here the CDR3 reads CASSLLGRARRAGANVLTF. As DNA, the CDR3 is TGTGCCAGCAGTTTATTGGGGCGGGCCAGGAGGGCTGGGGCCAACGTCCTGACTTTC.